This T cell receptor beta chain was recovered during a study of cytomegalovirus exposure and HLA in healthy donors. Study overall: In a previous analysis, approximately 110 million unique TCR beta sequences were found from about 179 million T cells. Whole-study results and caveats: In vitro assays verified that three CMV-associated chains recognized CMV antigens specifically.

CDR1 is GTSNPN and CDR2 is SVGIG in the germline V gene (reference sequence). This CDR3 is built from 13 residues. V lost 0 bases to trimming and J lost 3 bases, with 6 bases between them. This clone was counted a few times. Its specificity is not known. This PCR relied on a set of 60 Vbeta primers and 13 Jbeta primers. Repertoires were generated with immunoSEQ multiplex PCR, while TCRdb's copy carries only in-frame clones and drops some. The sample has roughly 120,000 clones, 9.5% seen once. The sample taken for sequencing was PBMCs. The chain uses TRBV30 and TRBJ2-1; D is undetermined. The sequence was obtained from a man aged 25 to 45 in good health and CMV-seronegative. CDR3 region: CAWSVRVYNEQFF. In DNA, the CDR3 is TGTGCCTGGAGTGTTCGAGTCTACAATGAGCAGTTCTTC.